This TCR beta chain was observed in a study of shared clonotypes between healthy human individuals. About the research overall: CD4 naive cells filled three plates per donor, CD4 memory three, CD8 naive two and CD8 memory one.

The authors' processing: As immunoSEQ supplied junction-only sequences (without quality scores), filtering differed. Sequencing used immunoSEQ multiplex PCR; TCRdb keeps in-frame clones, though not all of them. V and J calls and clone size are given by that table; D and trimming were obtained from the DNA. The data hold about 700,000 clones, with around 90% observed a single time. This CDR3 spans 10 amino acids. Germline V CDR1 and CDR2: LNHNV, YYDKDF (reference sequence). Trimming removed 8 bases at V and 4 bases at J, with 4 bases between. A remark on this clone: The target antigen is unknown.

Naive CD8 populations comprised CD45RO-negative cells positively selected for CCR7, excluding terminally differentiated effector memory CD45RA+ cells. Study-level points and caveats: Several donors held about 4.6% of naive CD4 clonotypes in common. Naive subsets, compared against memory subsets, generally had larger estimated richness values.

The chain couples TRBV15 to TRBJ2-3; D not certain. The source of this sequence is a man aged 25 to 40 in good health. Source material: naive CD8+ T cells sorted from blood. The CDR3 nucleotides read TGTGCCACCGGTCCAGATACGCAGTATTTT. Protein: CATGPDTQYF.